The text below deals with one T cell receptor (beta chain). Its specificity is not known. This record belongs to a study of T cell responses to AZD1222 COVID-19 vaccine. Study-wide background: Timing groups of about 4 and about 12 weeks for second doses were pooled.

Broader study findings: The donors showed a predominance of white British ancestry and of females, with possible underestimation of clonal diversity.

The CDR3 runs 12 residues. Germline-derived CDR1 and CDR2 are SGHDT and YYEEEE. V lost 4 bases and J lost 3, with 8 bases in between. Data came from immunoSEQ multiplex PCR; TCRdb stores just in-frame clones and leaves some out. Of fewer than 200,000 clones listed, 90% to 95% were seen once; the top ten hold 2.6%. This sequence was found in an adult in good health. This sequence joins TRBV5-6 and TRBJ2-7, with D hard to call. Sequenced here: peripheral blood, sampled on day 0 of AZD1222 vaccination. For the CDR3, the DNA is TGTGCCAGCAGCGTGAGGCGCTACGAGCAGTACTTC. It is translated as CASSVRRYEQYF. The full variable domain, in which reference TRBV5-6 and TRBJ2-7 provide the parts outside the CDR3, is DAGVTQSPTHLIKTRGQQVTLRCSPKSGHDTVSWYQQALGQGPQFIFQYYEEEERQRGNFPDRFSGHQFPNYSSELNVNALLLGDSALYLCASSVRRYEQYFGPGTRLTVT.